This TCR beta chain was sequenced during a study of CD8 T cells in Susac syndrome. RNA in amounts of roughly 0.5 to 1 ug was reverse transcribed with random hexamers. TCRdb re-derived calls from the immunoSEQ multiplex PCR reads in MiXCR, one entry per CDR3 protein. There are under 80,000 distinct CDR3 sequences in the sample; less than 95% occur only once, and roughly 0.39% lies in the top ten. It was treatment-naive patients with stable or active relapsing-remitting disease who made up the multiple sclerosis controls. Sequences were obtained from CD8+ T cells from PBMCs. The origin of this receptor is a human donor with multiple sclerosis.

CDR3 sequence: CASSVVGQKGDEQYF. CDR3 sequence (DNA): TGTGCCAGCAGCGTAGTAGGACAGAAAGGGGACGAGCAGTACTTC. The gene calls are TRBV9 and TRBJ2-7; D possibly corresponds to TRBD1 (6 bases). This CDR3 spans 15 amino acids. With 0 bases removed from V and 5 bases from J, the gap between germline ends came to 15 bases. Germline V CDR1 and CDR2: SGDLS, YYNGEE. Full variable domain (outside the CDR3, taken from reference TRBV9 and TRBJ2-7): DSGVTQTPKHLITATGQRVTLRCSPRSGDLSVYWYQQSLDQGLQFLIQYYNGEERAKGNILERFSAQQFPDLHSELNLSSLELGDSALYFCASSVVGQKGDEQYFGPGTRLTVT.